This TCR beta chain was profiled in a study of blood T cell repertoires in COVID-19. Background on the study: T cells, B-cell-depleted T cells, or PBMCs supplied cDNA or gDNA.

Data came from immunoSEQ multiplex PCR; TCRdb stores just in-frame clones and leaves some out. In the table there are 150,000 to 200,000 clones, over 70% of which are singletons. Germline loops: CDR1 SGHTA, CDR2 FQGNSA. Trimming removed 5 bases from V and 4 bases from J; junction bases left unmatched: 5. CDR3 size: 16 residues. The chain joins TRBV7-2 to TRBJ2-3; TRBD2 matches at 14 bases. Sequencing input: peripheral blood. This clonotype originated in a man in his 70s with acute or convalescent COVID-19. This CDR3 reads CASSLGLAGGADTQYF. CDR3 coding DNA: TGTGCCAGCAGCCTCGGACTAGCGGGGGGCGCAGATACGCAGTATTTT.